Listed here are 32 T cell receptor beta chains from one sample, sequenced in a study of T cell responses to AZD1222 COVID-19 vaccine (dated by TCRdb to about 2021). Explained via the paper, the time point label denotes: about 28 days (+/-7) after the second vaccine dose. To prepare the library, the immunoSEQ multiplex PCR assay was applied. The source is immuneACCESS, and TCRdb retained only in-frame sequences with V and J called. Part of the clones is not carried over; for the studies checked, unresolved V genes explain less than half of this, and the remainder is unexplained. Within this sample are 91,000 or so clones, with approximately 90% of them counted one time only. The biggest ten clones account for approximately 3.1% of the sample. Sequencing used peripheral blood, obtained 28 days after the second AZD1222 dose. The receptors come from an adult who received the AZD1222 COVID-19 vaccine.

The V call is TRBV29-1, the J call TRBJ1-6; tentatively, D is TRBD1 (5 bases). The V end lost 4 bases, the J end lost 9 bases, and 13 bases lay between the germline ends. Per the germline V gene, CDR1 is SQVTM and CDR2 is ANQGSEA. The CDR3 consists of 13 residues. The CDR3 loop reads CSVVEGAGSPLHF. The CDR3 nucleotides read TGCAGCGTTGTAGAAGGGGCTGGTTCACCCCTCCACTTT.

The chain recombines TRBV6-5 with TRBJ2-1, with D possibly TRBD2 on 6 matching bases. Deletions cut 5 bases from V and 14 bases from J, with 25 bases between. The CDR3 has 15 amino acids. In germline, CDR1 is MNHEY, CDR2 SVGAGI. The DNA of the CDR3 is TGTGCCAGCAGTATTCGGGAACGTTCAGGGAGGAGAGAGTTCTTC. Protein sequence: CASSIRERSGRREFF.

This chain links TRBV13 with TRBJ1-6; perhaps TRBD1 as D (5 bases). The CDR3 length is 15 residues. Germline V gene data show CDR1 as PRHDT and CDR2 as FYEKMQ (reference sequence). The ends were cut back, 1 base at V and 8 bases at J, with 12 bases in the middle. The CDR3 nucleotides are TGTGCCAGCAGCTTAGCTTATGGGGGGGATTCACCCCTCCACTTT. Translating it yields CASSLAYGGDSPLHF.

The V call is TRBV28, the J call TRBJ1-5; D is uncertain. Trimming removed 4 bases from V and 3 bases from J, with 13 bases in between. This CDR3 is 15 amino acids long. The germline CDR1 and CDR2 sequences are MDHEN and SYDVKM. CDR3 sequence reads: CASSSYGPSNQPQHF. The CDR3 coding sequence is TGTGCCAGCAGTTCGTATGGACCTTCCAATCAGCCCCAGCATTTT. Drawing the rest from reference TRBV28 and TRBJ1-5, the complete variable domain is DVKVTQSSRYLVKRTGEKVFLECVQDMDHENMFWYRQDPGLGLRLIYFSYDVKMKEKGDIPEGYSVSREKKERFSLILESASTNQTSMYLCASSSYGPSNQPQHFGDGTRLSIL.

The V and J genes are TRBV7-8 and TRBJ1-2, with 7 bases lining up with TRBD1. This CDR3 is built from 14 residues. The V gene's germline CDR1 is SGHVS and CDR2 FQNEAQ. Losses at the gene ends were 5 bases for V and 3 bases for J; bases not matched to a gene: 6. In nucleotides, the CDR3 is TGTGCCAGCAGCCCCGGGACAGTGGACTATGGCTACACCTTC. Translation gives CASSPGTVDYGYTF.

V usage is TRBV5-1 and J usage is TRBJ2-2, with 10 positions matching TRBD2. The germline V gene has CDR1 SGHRS and CDR2 YFSETQ. The CDR3 spans 16 residues. Trimming took 0 bases from V and 4 from J; bases not matched to a gene: 3. Here the CDR3 DNA reads TGCGCCAGCAGCTTGGCCGTAGCGGGAGGCACCGGGGAGCTGTTTTTT. This encodes CASSLAVAGGTGELFF.

The chain uses TRBV7-2 and TRBJ2-7, with a tentative D call TRBD1 (6 bases). The germline V and J ends were trimmed by 3 bases and 4 bases, with 7 bases remaining between them. In germline, CDR1 is SGHTA, CDR2 FQGNSA. The CDR3 consists of 12 residues. The CDR3 sequence is CASSFDRYEQYF. Here the CDR3 DNA reads TGTGCCAGCAGCTTCGACAGGTACGAGCAGTACTTC.

V and J are TRBV24-1 and TRBJ2-3; 8 bases fit TRBD1. The ends lost 3 bases at V and 1 base at J; junction bases unmatched: 5. The CDR3 consists of 16 residues. Per the germline V gene, CDR1 is KGHDR and CDR2 is SFDVKD. The CDR3 region is CATSDQGAPGTDTQYF. The CDR3 DNA reads as TGTGCCACCAGTGATCAGGGGGCCCCTGGCACAGATACGCAGTATTTT.

The chain employs TRBV7-9 and TRBJ1-2; 10 bases are shared with TRBD1. Germline V gene sequence: CDR1 SEHNR, CDR2 FQNEAQ (reference sequence). The trim removed 5 bases at V and 4 bases at J, leaving 7 bases unmatched. The CDR3 runs 15 residues. DNA for the CDR3: TGTGCCAGCAGCCTAGGGACAGGGGACGGCTATGGCTACACCTTC. Amino acid sequence: CASSLGTGDGYGYTF.

The V call is TRBV30, the J call TRBJ1-4; TRBD1 might be the D (5 bases). This CDR3 contains 12 residues. V lost 1 base and J 8 bases, leaving 8 bases between the germline ends. The V gene's germline CDR1 is GTSNPN and CDR2 SVGIG (reference sequence). The CDR3 sequence: CAWSGTREKLFF. CDR3 bases: TGTGCCTGGAGTGGGACACGGGAAAAACTGTTTTTT.

The chain links TRBV27 to TRBJ1-5, with 9 nucleotides matching TRBD1. This CDR3 is built from 16 residues. From germline, CDR1 is MNHEY and CDR2 SMNVEV (reference sequence). The V and J ends lost 4 bases and 4 bases, in that order; junction bases with no gene match: 8. The chain's CDR3 is CASSSTQGAGNQPQHF. Written as DNA, the CDR3 is TGTGCCAGCAGTTCCACACAGGGGGCTGGTAATCAGCCCCAGCATTTT.

The chain links TRBV2 to TRBJ1-2, with unresolved D. This CDR3 is built from 13 residues. Deletions cut 0 bases from V and 7 bases from J, with 9 bases between. Germline CDR1 SNHLY, CDR2 FYNNEI. As DNA, the CDR3 is TGTGCCAGCAGTGAAGCACGTCGGCCTGGCTACACCTTC. Encoded protein: CASSEARRPGYTF.

CDR3 sequence reads: CASSDSGENGGYTF. CDR3 coding DNA: TGTGCCAGCAGTGACTCCGGGGAAAATGGTGGCTACACCTTC. The chain links TRBV6-4 to TRBJ1-2; D is unclear. The V gene's germline CDR1 is MRHNA and CDR2 SNTAGT. The germline V and J ends were trimmed by 0 bases and 7 bases, with 12 bases remaining between them. CDR3 length equals 14 residues.

This rearrangement joins TRBV19 to TRBJ1-4; D might be TRBD1 (5 bases). This CDR3 spans 14 amino acids. CDR1 LNHDA and CDR2 SQIVND come from the germline V gene (reference sequence). V gave up 2 bases and J gave up 7 bases, with 11 bases separating them. Here the CDR3 reads CASSIRDSFEKLFF. In DNA, the CDR3 is TGTGCCAGTAGTATAAGGGACTCTTTTGAAAAACTGTTTTTT.

The chain combines TRBV5-6 with TRBJ2-1; maybe TRBD2 (6 bases). CDR1 is SGHDT, CDR2 YYEEEE, per germline. V was trimmed by 0 bases and J by 10 bases, leaving 17 bases between them. This CDR3 spans 15 amino acids. DNA of the CDR3: TGTGCCAGCAGCTTGGTTGCGGGGAAATCCTTAGAGCAGTTCTTC. The encoded protein is CASSLVAGKSLEQFF.

This sequence joins TRBV6-5 and TRBJ1-3, with D unclear. Germline-derived CDR1 and CDR2 are MNHEY and SVGAGI. Between the trimmed V and J ends, which lost 7 bases and 0 bases, there was a span of 13 bases. The CDR3 sequence is 15 residues long. The CDR3 nucleotides read TGTGCCAGCAACCCTGCGGGCCTCTCTGGAAACACCATATATTTT. Protein sequence: CASNPAGLSGNTIYF.

The genes are TRBV30 and TRBJ1-2; D gene uncertain. V was pared by 2 bases and J by 4 bases, with 20 bases between. This CDR3 comprises 16 residues. Germline lookup yields CDR1 GTSNPN and CDR2 SVGIG (reference sequence). CDR3 nucleotides: TGTGCCTGGAGTAGCGGTACAGTTCTCCGTATCTATGGCTACACCTTC. This encodes CAWSSGTVLRIYGYTF.

CDR3 region: CASSPLGSTGELFF. CDR3 in DNA: TGCGCCAGCAGCCCTCTAGGGAGCACCGGGGAGCTGTTTTTT. The rearrangement joins TRBV5-1 to TRBJ2-2, with D possibly matching TRBD2 (5 bases). From germline, CDR1 is SGHRS and CDR2 YFSETQ. V lost 4 bases and J 4 bases, leaving 11 bases between the germline ends. The CDR3 contains 14 residues.

The genes are TRBV2 and TRBJ1-6, with D tentatively TRBD1 (6 bases). Trimming took off 7 bases at V and 10 bases at J, with 17 bases between the two ends. There are 14 residues in the CDR3. Germline loops: CDR1 SNHLY, CDR2 FYNNEI. The CDR3 here is CASTRGQPASPLHF. CDR3 DNA sequence: TGTGCCAGCACCAGAGGACAGCCAGCCTCACCCCTCCACTTT.

This chain's CDR3 is CASSPDRGTATWETQYF. The CDR3 DNA reads as TGTGCCAGCAGCCCAGATCGGGGAACCGCTACCTGGGAGACCCAGTACTTC. The rearrangement links TRBV13 to TRBJ2-5, with D possibly being TRBD2 (5 bases). Germline-derived CDR1 and CDR2 are PRHDT and FYEKMQ (reference sequence). V shed 5 bases and J shed 5 bases, with 24 bases lying between them. This CDR3 contains 17 residues. The full variable domain, completed using reference TRBV13 and TRBJ2-5, is AAGVIQSPRHLIKEKRETATLKCYPIPRHDTVYWYQQGPGQDPQFLISFYEKMQSDKGSIPDRFSAQQFSDYHSELNMSSLELGDSALYFCASSPDRGTATWETQYFGPGTRLLVL.

This clone was seen once. J is TRBJ1-4 and V is TRBV4-2, with a tentative D call TRBD1 (5 bases). The germline CDR1 and CDR2 sequences are LGHNA and YNFKEQ. V gave up 3 bases and J gave up 7 bases, with 18 bases separating them. This CDR3 has 16 amino acids. CDR3 coding DNA: TGTGCCAGCAGCCATCTACCCCAGGGTTTGGGTGAAAAACTGTTTTTT. Residues: CASSHLPQGLGEKLFF.

This clone has only one observation. The rearrangement links TRBV19 to TRBJ1-5; 7 bases are a match to TRBD1. The CDR3 is 19 amino acids. Trimming at V came to 0 bases and at J to 2 bases, leaving 13 bases not matched to a gene. Germline V gene data show CDR1 as LNHDA and CDR2 as SQIVND (reference sequence). CDR3 in amino acids: CASSIEFGRGVYGNQPQHF. CDR3 sequence (DNA): TGTGCCAGTAGTATAGAGTTCGGCAGGGGGGTTTATGGCAATCAGCCCCAGCATTTT.

V gene TRBV7-2 combines with J gene TRBJ1-3, with 9 bases identical to TRBD1. The germline V gene has CDR1 SGHTA and CDR2 FQGNSA. The CDR3 is 19 residues long. Trimming took 2 bases from V and 0 from J; bases not matched to a gene: 11. The CDR3 sequence is CASSLKGTGSFSSGNTIYF. In nucleotides, the CDR3 is TGTGCCAGCAGCTTAAAGGGGACAGGGTCATTTAGCTCTGGAAACACCATATATTTT.

This chain connects TRBV6-1 to TRBJ1-3; no clear D gene. The length of the CDR3 is 16 residues. Germline V gene data show CDR1 as MNHNS and CDR2 as SASEGT. V lost 1 base to trimming and J lost 0 bases, with 10 bases between them. As DNA, the CDR3 is TGTGCCAGCAGTGAAGGAGGAGCAACCTCTGGAAACACCATATATTTT. Translating gives CASSEGGATSGNTIYF.

A word on this clone: This sample includes further DNA sequences coding for the same CDR3. This chain joins TRBV12-3 or TRBV12-4 and TRBJ1-3; D unclear. V was shortened by 6 bases and J by 0 bases, with 3 bases between the two germline ends. This CDR3 has 12 residues. The CDR3 spells CASRSSGNTIYF. DNA for the CDR3: TGTGCCAGCAGGAGCTCTGGAAACACCATATATTTT.

The rearrangement links TRBV5-1 to TRBJ2-1; TRBD1 might be the D (6 bases). Germline values: CDR1 SGHRS, CDR2 YFSETQ. This CDR3 contains 14 residues. Trimming cost V 0 bases and J 8 bases, with 12 bases left between them. CDR3 amino acids: CASSLGDMRDEQFF. CDR3 nucleotides: TGCGCCAGCAGCTTGGGGGACATGAGGGATGAGCAGTTCTTC.

The V gene is TRBV12-3 or TRBV12-4, the J gene TRBJ1-2; D is possibly TRBD1 (5 bases). The CDR3 has 13 residues. Between the trimmed V and J ends, which lost 4 bases and 7 bases, there was a span of 13 bases. The DNA of the CDR3 is TGTGCCAGCAGTTCCTTGGGGGGTAGTGGCTACACCTTC. Translation gives CASSSLGGSGYTF.

The rearrangement uses TRBV13 and TRBJ1-2, with TRBD1 matching over 8 bases. CDR3 length: 15 amino acids. The V gene end was trimmed by 5 bases and the J gene end by 6 bases; junction bases not matched to a gene: 11. CDR1 is PRHDT, CDR2 FYEKMQ, per germline (reference sequence). CDR3 region: CASSTRQGLGNGYTF. The CDR3 bases are TGTGCCAGCAGCACCCGACAGGGGCTAGGAAATGGCTACACCTTC.

This clone was detected only once. The chain is built from TRBV7-9 and TRBJ1-6, with TRBD1 as a possible D gene (5 bases). Germline CDR1 and CDR2: SEHNR and FQNEAQ (reference sequence). The germline V and J ends were trimmed by 3 bases and 6 bases, with 9 bases remaining between them. The CDR3 has 14 residues. DNA of the CDR3: TGTGCCAGCAGCTTGGGACCGCGTAATTCACCCCTCCACTTT. Its protein product is CASSLGPRNSPLHF.

The V and J genes are TRBV4-1 and TRBJ1-3, with D tentatively TRBD1 (6 bases). Germline assignment: CDR1 MGHRA and CDR2 YSYEKL. This CDR3 region has 15 residues. Deletions cut 8 bases from V and 0 bases from J, with 14 bases between. The CDR3 loop reads CASGRQAGSGNTIYF. The CDR3 nucleotides are TGCGCCAGCGGTAGACAGGCTGGCTCTGGAAACACCATATATTTT.

This sequence joins TRBV6-5 and TRBJ2-2; unclear D gene. The CDR3 consists of 14 residues. CDR1 is MNHEY and CDR2 is SVGAGI in the germline V gene. Trimming pared 5 bases from V and 1 base from J, leaving 8 bases between. The CDR3: CASSRPGNTGELFF. CDR3 DNA sequence: TGTGCCAGCAGTCGACCAGGGAACACCGGGGAGCTGTTTTTT.

CDR3 DNA sequence: TGTGCCAGTAGTATCCGACGCGGGAATTCACCCCTCCACTTT. Translating gives CASSIRRGNSPLHF. V and J are TRBV19 and TRBJ1-6; D is unresolved. The CDR3 totals 14 residues. With 3 bases removed from V and 7 bases from J, the gap between germline ends came to 10 bases. The germline V gene has CDR1 LNHDA and CDR2 SQIVND (reference sequence).